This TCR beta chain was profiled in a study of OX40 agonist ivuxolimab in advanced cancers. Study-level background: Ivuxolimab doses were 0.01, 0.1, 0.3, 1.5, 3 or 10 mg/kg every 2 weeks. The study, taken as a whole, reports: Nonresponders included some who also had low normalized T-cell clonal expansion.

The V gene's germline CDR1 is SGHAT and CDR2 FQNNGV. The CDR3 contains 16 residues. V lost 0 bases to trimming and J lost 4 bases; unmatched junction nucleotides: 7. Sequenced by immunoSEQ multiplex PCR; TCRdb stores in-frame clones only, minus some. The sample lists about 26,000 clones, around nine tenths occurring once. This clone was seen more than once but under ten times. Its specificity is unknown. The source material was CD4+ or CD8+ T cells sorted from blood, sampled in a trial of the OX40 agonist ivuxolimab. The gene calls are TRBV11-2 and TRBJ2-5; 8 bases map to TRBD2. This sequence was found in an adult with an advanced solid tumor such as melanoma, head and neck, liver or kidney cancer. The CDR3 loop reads CASSLDAGGDGETQYF. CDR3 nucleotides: TGTGCCAGCAGCTTAGATGCGGGGGGCGACGGAGAGACCCAGTACTTC.